What follows are 29 T cell receptor beta chains derived from one specimen sequenced in a study of T cells in Graves' hyperthyroidism and ophthalmopathy. TCR beta CDR3 region amplification was performed from RNA transcripts. HTBI primers were the set used in a first-round RT-PCR of the TCR CDR3. TCRdb recomputed calls from the multiplex PCR reads with MiXCR, one row per CDR3 protein. The table has some 500,000 distinct CDR3 sequences, 15% to 20% seen once. The material sequenced was blood. The receptors were gathered from a woman aged 30 to 39 with Graves' ophthalmopathy.

This clonotype was detected many times. The J gene is TRBJ2-1, the V gene TRBV3-1, with D uncertain. V dropped 0 bases and J dropped 4 bases, with 7 bases sitting between them. The CDR3 consists of 14 residues. CDR1 is LGHDT and CDR2 is YNNKEL in the germline V gene (reference sequence). The CDR3 is CASSQDLGYNEQFF. CDR3 nucleotide sequence: TGTGCCAGCAGCCAAGATCTAGGATACAATGAGCAGTTCTTC.

This chain connects TRBV9 to TRBJ1-2, with D tentatively TRBD1 (6 bases). Germline CDR1 reads SGDLS; CDR2 reads YYNGEE. The CDR3 has 14 residues. V shed 2 bases and J shed 5 bases, with 13 bases lying between them. This chain's CDR3 is CASSVPGTTYGYTF. Here the CDR3 DNA reads TGTGCCAGCAGCGTTCCCGGGACAACTTATGGCTACACCTTC.

The chain joins TRBV12-3 or TRBV12-4 to TRBJ1-4, with D unresolved. The V end lost 7 bases, the J end lost 7 bases, and 7 bases lay between the germline ends. The CDR3 has 11 amino acids. DNA of the CDR3: TGTGCCAGCACCAGTGGTGAAAAACTGTTTTTT. This codes for CASTSGEKLFF.

This clonotype was found many times. The J gene is TRBJ2-1, the V gene TRBV6-2 or TRBV6-3, with D possibly being TRBD1 (5 bases). The CDR3 totals 13 residues. The V and J ends lost 6 bases and 0 bases respectively, with 6 bases between them. Looked up from germline, CDR1 is MNHEY and CDR2 is SVGEGT. CDR3 protein: CASRDNSYNEQFF. In nucleotides, the CDR3 is TGTGCCAGCAGGGACAACTCCTACAATGAGCAGTTCTTC.

This clonotype was recorded a few times. The rearrangement uses TRBV27 and TRBJ1-1; D is possibly TRBD1 (5 bases). This CDR3 contains 17 residues. The V end lost 2 bases, the J end lost 0 bases, and 16 bases lay between the germline ends. Germline V gene data show CDR1 as MNHEY and CDR2 as SMNVEV (reference sequence). CDR3 residues: CASSLGGESIMNTEAFF. The CDR3 bases are TGTGCCAGCAGTTTAGGAGGGGAATCCATCATGAACACTGAAGCTTTCTTT.

This clonotype was counted at least ten times. This rearrangement joins TRBV3-1 to TRBJ1-6, with 7 nucleotides matching TRBD1. The CDR3 is 15 amino acids. Germline V gene sequence: CDR1 LGHDT, CDR2 YNNKEL (reference sequence). Unmatched junction bases numbered 8, after V lost 2 bases and J lost 10 bases. In DNA, the CDR3 is TGTGCCAGCAGCCAAAAGGGACAGCCCCCCTCACCCCTCCACTTT. It specifies CASSQKGQPPSPLHF.

This clonotype was found many times. This chain links TRBV11-3 with TRBJ2-2; 8 positions match TRBD2. Germline loops: CDR1 SGHNT, CDR2 YENEEA. V was pared by 1 base and J by 0 bases, with 7 bases of the junction left unmatched. The CDR3 is made up of 18 amino acids. CDR3 DNA sequence: TGTGCCAGCAGCTTAGGGTTGGCGGGAGGAACGAACACCGGGGAGCTGTTTTTT. As protein: CASSLGLAGGTNTGELFF.

This clonotype has more than one count but fewer than ten. The rearrangement uses TRBV28 and TRBJ1-2; 10 positions match TRBD1. Germline V gene sequence: CDR1 MDHEN, CDR2 SYDVKM. The CDR3 is 18 residues long. The junction had 9 bases not matched to a gene; V was cut back by 2 bases and J by 0 bases. The DNA of the CDR3 is TGTGCCAGCAGTTTAACCGCGAGACAGGGGGCTTCTAACTATGGCTACACCTTC. Residues: CASSLTARQGASNYGYTF.

This rearrangement joins TRBV2 to TRBJ1-4, with D unclear. Looked up from germline, CDR1 is SNHLY and CDR2 is FYNNEI. This CDR3 is 13 amino acids long. The ends were cut back, 1 base at V and 7 bases at J, with 7 bases in the middle. The CDR3 DNA sequence: TGTGCCAGCAGTGAAGGTCAGATTGAAAAACTGTTTTTT. This encodes CASSEGQIEKLFF. The full variable domain, completed using reference TRBV2 and TRBJ1-4, is EPEVTQTPSHQVTQMGQEVILRCVPISNHLYFYWYRQILGQKVEFLVSFYNNEISEKSEIFDDQFSVERPDGSNFTLKIRSTKLEDSAMYFCASSEGQIEKLFFGSGTQLSVL.

This clonotype was seen more than once but under ten times. This chain joins TRBV27 and TRBJ1-1; tentatively, D is TRBD1 (5 bases). Germline V gene lookup returns CDR1 MNHEY and CDR2 SMNVEV (reference sequence). The CDR3 is 16 amino acids. Deletions cut 5 bases from V and 0 bases from J, with 16 bases between. CDR3 in amino acids: CASSIQGPNMNTEAFF. CDR3 nucleotide sequence: TGTGCCAGCAGTATCCAGGGCCCCAATATGAACACTGAAGCTTTCTTT.

Only a few counts were recorded for this clonotype. The chain joins TRBV18 to TRBJ2-3, with D possibly being TRBD2 (7 bases). Trimming left V 3 bases short and J 2 bases short, with 15 bases between. This CDR3 has 16 residues. The germline V gene has CDR1 KGHSH and CDR2 LQKENI. In nucleotides, the CDR3 is TGTGCCAGCTCACCCCAGGTGCGGGGGCCCACAGATACGCAGTATTTT. Translating it yields CASSPQVRGPTDTQYF.

The rearrangement links TRBV6-5 to TRBJ1-2, with a weak D call TRBD1 (6 bases). CDR1 and CDR2 from the germline V gene are MNHEY and SVGAGI. The CDR3 consists of 14 residues. Trimming removed 3 bases from V and 4 bases from J, with 12 bases in between. The DNA for the CDR3 is TGTGCCAGCAGTTATGACAGGACTACCTATGGCTACACCTTC. This codes for CASSYDRTTYGYTF.

V and J are TRBV6-1 and TRBJ2-2; D is perhaps TRBD2 (5 bases). Trimming took 5 bases from V and 4 from J, leaving 14 bases between them. The CDR3 loop spans 15 amino acids. CDR1 and CDR2 (germline): MNHNS, SASEGT. The CDR3 DNA follows: TGTGCCAGCAGTTGGGCGGGCCGGGGCACCGGGGAGCTGTTTTTT. Translating gives CASSWAGRGTGELFF.

This clonotype has at least ten counts. This sequence joins TRBV20-1 and TRBJ2-3, with D hard to call. Germline V gene data show CDR1 as DFQATT and CDR2 as SNEGSKA (reference sequence). V lost 0 bases to trimming and J lost 1 base, with 8 bases between them. This CDR3 comprises 14 residues. DNA of the CDR3: TGCAGTGCTAGAGAACCCACAGGCACAGATACGCAGTATTTT. Its translation: CSAREPTGTDTQYF.

There are many counts of this clonotype. The gene calls are TRBV6-5 and TRBJ1-1; tentative D call: TRBD1 (5 bases). V lost 1 base and J 5 bases, leaving 5 bases between the germline ends. Germline CDR1 MNHEY, CDR2 SVGAGI. The CDR3 runs 12 residues. CDR3 loop: CASSYWGTEAFF. In DNA, the CDR3 is TGTGCCAGCAGTTACTGGGGGACTGAAGCTTTCTTT.

The table lists this clonotype with many counts. The gene calls are TRBV28 and TRBJ2-7; D is unclear. V lost 3 bases to trimming and J lost 7 bases, with 13 bases between them. This CDR3 is 13 amino acids long. Germline V CDR1 and CDR2: MDHEN, SYDVKM. As DNA, the CDR3 is TGTGCCAGCAGTTTTAGAGATTCTTGGGAGCAGTACTTC. The encoded protein is CASSFRDSWEQYF.

This clonotype was observed at least ten times. The chain joins TRBV28 to TRBJ2-3; 8 nucleotides line up with TRBD2. After removal of 4 bases from V and 3 bases from J, the junction contained 9 bases not matched to a gene. The germline V gene encodes CDR1 MDHEN and CDR2 SYDVKM. The CDR3 has 16 residues. CDR3 DNA sequence: TGTGCCAGCAGTTCCCGGGTAGCGGGAAATACAGATACGCAGTATTTT. Translation gives CASSSRVAGNTDTQYF.

This clonotype was seen a few times. J is TRBJ2-5 and V is TRBV18; D gene ambiguous. CDR3 length: 16 residues. Germline V gives CDR1 KGHSH, CDR2 LQKENI. The ends were cut back, 0 bases at V and 7 bases at J, with 18 bases in the middle. The CDR3 bases are TGTGCCAGCTCACCACCGGCTTCTCCAATTCTAGGGACCCAGTACTTC. It specifies CASSPPASPILGTQYF.

This clonotype was detected ten times or more. This chain connects TRBV28 to TRBJ2-7, with 10 bases matching TRBD1. Trimming took 3 bases from V and 4 from J; bases not matched to a gene: 3. The germline V gene encodes CDR1 MDHEN and CDR2 SYDVKM. This CDR3 region has 14 residues. The CDR3 DNA is TGTGCCAGCAGTTTTGGGACAGGGGTTTACGAGCAGTACTTC. It yields the protein CASSFGTGVYEQYF.

This clonotype was recorded a few times. This rearrangement joins TRBV7-8 to TRBJ1-5; the D gene is possibly TRBD1 (5 bases). This CDR3 is 16 amino acids long. V lost 1 base, J lost 0 bases, and 10 bases lay in between. Germline CDR1 is SGHVS and CDR2 is FQNEAQ. The CDR3 DNA sequence: TGTGCCAGCAGCTTAGGTCAGGGACCTAGCAATCAGCCCCAGCATTTT. Amino acid sequence: CASSLGQGPSNQPQHF.

At least ten counts were recorded for this clonotype. The gene calls are TRBV29-1 and TRBJ2-2; tentative D call: TRBD2 (5 bases). Germline CDR1 and CDR2: SQVTM and ANQGSEA. The CDR3 totals 13 residues. V lost 7 bases and J 6 bases, leaving 15 bases between the germline ends. The DNA of the CDR3 is TGCAGCGGACGTTCTGGGGAGTCCGGGGAGCTGTTTTTT. This encodes CSGRSGESGELFF.

The V call is TRBV28, the J call TRBJ2-2; D ambiguous. Trimming took 4 bases from V and 1 from J, leaving 7 bases between them. The CDR3 has 14 amino acids. Germline V gene lookup returns CDR1 MDHEN and CDR2 SYDVKM. The CDR3 is CASSWSGNTGELFF. The CDR3 DNA follows: TGTGCCAGCAGTTGGTCAGGGAACACCGGGGAGCTGTTTTTT.

In this sample, this clonotype turned up many times. V and J are TRBV7-2 and TRBJ2-1; perhaps D is TRBD1 or TRBD2 (5 bases each). V lost 5 bases and J 5 bases, leaving 10 bases between the germline ends. This CDR3 has 13 residues. CDR1 is SGHTA, CDR2 FQGNSA, per germline. CDR3 nucleotide sequence: TGTGCCAGCAGCCAGGGACCCAACAATGAGCAGTTCTTC. As protein: CASSQGPNNEQFF.

This clonotype was seen more than once but under ten times. The chain recombines TRBV19 with TRBJ2-7, with D possibly matching TRBD1 (5 bases). Looked up from germline, CDR1 is LNHDA and CDR2 is SQIVND (reference sequence). V lost 2 bases and J 3 bases, leaving 17 bases between the germline ends. This CDR3 has 16 residues. The CDR3: CASSIQGSTGHYEQYF. The CDR3 DNA reads as TGTGCCAGTAGTATACAGGGTTCAACCGGTCACTACGAGCAGTACTTC.

In its sample, this clonotype was seen a few times. The chain joins TRBV6-1 to TRBJ1-1, with D unresolved. The CDR3 totals 13 residues. The germline gives CDR1 MNHNS, CDR2 SASEGT. The germline V and J ends were trimmed by 5 bases and 1 base, with 8 bases remaining between them. The CDR3 loop is CASSSTKNTEAFF. The CDR3 DNA follows: TGTGCCAGCAGTTCTACGAAGAACACTGAAGCTTTCTTT.

V gene TRBV6-1 combines with J gene TRBJ2-7; D tentatively reads TRBD1 or TRBD2 (6 bases each). Germline lookup yields CDR1 MNHNS and CDR2 SASEGT. Trimming took 6 bases from V and 6 from J, leaving 15 bases between them. The CDR3 is made up of 13 amino acids. The CDR3 coding sequence is TGTGCCAGCAGGGCGTCGGAGGGGGGCGAGCAGTACTTC. It translates to CASRASEGGEQYF.

This clonotype has at least ten counts. The CDR3, as DNA: TGTGCCAGCAGTAAACAGGGTGGAGTAGGAGTAACTAATGAAAAACTGTTTTTT. The encoded protein is CASSKQGGVGVTNEKLFF. V gene TRBV27 combines with J gene TRBJ1-4; D might be TRBD1 (6 bases). Trimming removed 5 bases from V and 1 base from J, with 20 bases in between. This CDR3 comprises 18 residues. Germline V gene data show CDR1 as MNHEY and CDR2 as SMNVEV (reference sequence).

This chain joins TRBV4-2 and TRBJ1-2, with D uncertain. The CDR3 spans 14 residues. The V and J ends lost 4 bases and 4 bases respectively, with 13 bases between them. Germline CDR1 and CDR2: LGHNA and YNFKEQ. CDR3 loop: CASSPSEGTYGYTF. The CDR3 DNA is TGTGCCAGCAGCCCCTCAGAGGGAACCTATGGCTACACCTTC.

This clonotype was seen repeatedly, ten times or more. V gene TRBV10-3 combines with J gene TRBJ1-1; D unresolved. The ends were cut back, 10 bases at V and 2 bases at J, with 17 bases in the middle. This CDR3 is 14 amino acids long. Looked up from germline, CDR1 is ENHRY and CDR2 is SYGVKD. This CDR3 is CATGSAGGNTEAFF. In DNA, the CDR3 is TGTGCCACCGGGTCCGCAGGTGGTAACACTGAAGCTTTCTTT.